This T cell receptor (beta chain) appears in the sequencing data of a study of technical replicates of blood from a handful of donors. Clones were read by immunoSEQ multiplex PCR, and TCRdb kept only the in-frame ones, dropping some. Of some 70,000 clones listed, roughly 97% were seen once; the top ten hold around 0.3%. The table lists this clone with a count of one. Sequencing was carried out using T cells isolated from PBMCs. This TCR was sampled from a human donor in good health.

CDR3 region: CASSVQYTEAFF. In DNA form, the CDR3 reads TGTGCCAGCTCAGTACAGTACACTGAAGCTTTCTTT. The chain joins TRBV18 to TRBJ1-1; no definite D call. Germline lookup yields CDR1 KGHSH and CDR2 LQKENI. This CDR3 has 12 residues. The V end lost 5 bases, the J end lost 3 bases, and 7 bases lay between the germline ends.